This is a list of T cell receptor beta chains from one sample in a study of T-cell reconstitution after alpha-beta-depleted transplantation in children. TCRdb reprocessed the PCR reads via MiXCR and lists one record per CDR3 protein. The sample records about 640,000 distinct CDR3 sequences, over 15% being singletons. The input for sequencing was PBMCs from the stem cell graft donor, taken from the stem cell graft. Receptors originate from a human donor who donated a stem cell graft to a child with acute myeloid leukemia. The CDR3 runs from the conserved cysteine through the conserved F or W. A D gene is named only where the DNA matches it firmly. Only some rows state a clone size, as once, few, many or a class for expanded clones.

TGCGCCAGCAGCTTCAATTCAGCGGGGGAGGCCGGGGAGCTGTTTTTT,CASSFNSAGEAGELFF,few,TRBJ2-2,TRBD2,TRBV5-1
TGTGCCAGCACCCGGACGTCAAATGCAGATTCTAACTATGGCTACACCTTC,CASTRTSNADSNYGYTF,few,TRBJ1-2,.,TRBV12-3/TRBV12-4
TGTGCCATCAGTGGGACAGGGGATACAGATACGCAGTATTTT,CAISGTGDTDTQYF,.,TRBJ2-3,TRBD1,TRBV10-3
TGCGCCAGCGGCCAGGGGGGTAACACTGAAGCTTTCTTT,CASGQGGNTEAFF,few,TRBJ1-1,TRBD1,TRBV5-1
TGCAGCGTTTTGGCACCCACGGAAAAACTGTTTTTT,CSVLAPTEKLFF,few,TRBJ1-4,.,TRBV29-1
TGTGCCACCAGTGATATGGCGGGGGCAGCAGATACGCAGTATTTT,CATSDMAGAADTQYF,few,TRBJ2-3,.,TRBV24-1
TGCGCCAGCTCCGCGCTGCTCCTACTGGCAGGGATGAACACTGAAGCTTTCTTT,CASSALLLLAGMNTEAFF,.,TRBJ1-1,.,TRBV5-1
TGTGCCAGCAGTCCCAGGGTTCTCTCCTATAATTCACCCCTCCACTTT,CASSPRVLSYNSPLHF,few,TRBJ1-6,.,TRBV6-1
TGTGCCAGGAGTTTACACAGGGGGAATTCACCCCTCCACTTT,CARSLHRGNSPLHF,once,TRBJ1-6,TRBD1,TRBV28
TGTGCCAGCAGCTTAGATAGGACTGGCGGGCTCACAGATACGCAGTATTTT,CASSLDRTGGLTDTQYF,few,TRBJ2-3,.,TRBV7-2
TGTGCCAGCAGTTTGGTGGGTGGGGACGCTTCCCACGAGCAGTACTTC,CASSLVGGDASHEQYF,.,TRBJ2-7,.,TRBV27
TGTGCCAGCAGTTTATCGACCGGACAGCCCCGTTACTCGGGCCCCGGGGAGCTGTTTTTT,CASSLSTGQPRYSGPGELFF,few,TRBJ2-2,.,TRBV27
TGTGCCAGTAGTATCGGGACATACAATAGCAATCAGCCCCAGCATTTT,CASSIGTYNSNQPQHF,.,TRBJ1-5,.,TRBV19
TGCAGCGTACGAACCGGACAGTCGGCATACGAGCAGTACTTC,CSVRTGQSAYEQYF,few,TRBJ2-7,.,TRBV29-1
TGTGCCAGCAGCTTACTCGCAGGGATGTTTGAAGCTTTCTTT,CASSLLAGMFEAFF,.,TRBJ1-1,.,TRBV7-9
TGTGCCAGCAGTCTTGGCTACATTTCCTACGAGCAGTACTTC,CASSLGYISYEQYF,.,TRBJ2-7,.,TRBV12-3/TRBV12-4
TGCAGTGCTAGAGATCGAGGGTTAGACCCAGATACGCAGTATTTT,CSARDRGLDPDTQYF,many,TRBJ2-3,.,TRBV20-1
TGTGCCAGCAGCTTAGCGAGGTGGGCAAGCGCCGGTGATTCCCTCCACTTT,CASSLARWASAGDSLHF,few,TRBJ1-6,.,TRBV7-2
TGCAGTGCTAGGACCGGGAACCCTTCCTACGAGCAGTACTTC,CSARTGNPSYEQYF,many,TRBJ2-7,.,TRBV20-1
TGCGCCAGCAGCCAAGGGCGGGGGGGACAAGAGACCCAGTACTTC,CASSQGRGGQETQYF,many,TRBJ2-5,TRBD2,TRBV4-3
TGTGCCAGCAGTCCAAAATCCGGGACAGGGTTGTACGAGCAGTACTTC,CASSPKSGTGLYEQYF,few,TRBJ2-7,TRBD1,TRBV12-3/TRBV12-4
TGTGCCAGCACCTACTTGGGACTAGCGGGGGAAAGAGATACGCAGTATTTT,CASTYLGLAGERDTQYF,few,TRBJ2-3,TRBD2,TRBV7-2
TGCGCCAGCAGCTTTACAGGGGGCGCGACTGAAGCTTTCTTT,CASSFTGGATEAFF,many,TRBJ1-1,TRBD1,TRBV5-1
TGTGCCAGCAGTCCGGACAGTGAAAAACTGTTTTTT,CASSPDSEKLFF,many,TRBJ1-4,.,TRBV12-3/TRBV12-4
TGTGCCAGCAGCTTGCCGACGGTGTATAATTCACCCCTCCACTTT,CASSLPTVYNSPLHF,few,TRBJ1-6,.,TRBV5-8
TGTGCCAGCAGCCGTGACAGGGTCTATAGCAATCAGCCCCAGCATTTT,CASSRDRVYSNQPQHF,few,TRBJ1-5,TRBD1,TRBV5-5
TGCAGTGCTAGGGGTGGGGCAGGGGAGCCCAAAAACATTCAGTACTTC,CSARGGAGEPKNIQYF,many,TRBJ2-4,.,TRBV20-1
TGTGCCAGCAGCGTAGGACAGGGGTACGGCTACACCTTC,CASSVGQGYGYTF,.,TRBJ1-2,TRBD1,TRBV7-8
TGCGCCAGCAGCGGACAGGGGCGTGGGGCCAACGTCCTGACTTTC,CASSGQGRGANVLTF,.,TRBJ2-6,TRBD1,TRBV5-1
TGTGCCAGCAGCGTTCCGGGACGGGGGTATAGCTCTGGGGCCAACGTCCTGACTTTC,CASSVPGRGYSSGANVLTF,.,TRBJ2-6,.,TRBV9
TGCAGTGCTCCCCGGGAGGGGGCGTTCACCGGGGAGCTGTTTTTT,CSAPREGAFTGELFF,few,TRBJ2-2,.,TRBV20-1
TGCAGTGCCAAGTCCATTAAGGCCCCGAACACTGAAGCTTTCTTT,CSAKSIKAPNTEAFF,.,TRBJ1-1,.,TRBV20-1
TGCGCCAGCAGCTCGGGACTAGCGGGGGTATATAACACAGATACGCAGTATTTT,CASSSGLAGVYNTDTQYF,once,TRBJ2-3,TRBD2,TRBV5-1
TGTGCCAGCAGTTACGTAGGCATTCGCGTCTACAATGAGCAGTTCTTC,CASSYVGIRVYNEQFF,few,TRBJ2-1,.,TRBV6-2/TRBV6-3
TGTGCCAGCAGCCCTCATCCGAACTCTGGAAACACCATATATTTT,CASSPHPNSGNTIYF,many,TRBJ1-3,.,TRBV5-5
TGCAGCGTTGAGCGGGGATCCTATGGCTACACCTTC,CSVERGSYGYTF,many,TRBJ1-2,.,TRBV29-1
TGTGCCAGCAGTTTAGTTCTCCGGGAAGCTGAAGCTTTCTTT,CASSLVLREAEAFF,.,TRBJ1-1,.,TRBV12-3/TRBV12-4
TGTGCCAGCGGCGCTGAGGGCGGATACACAGATACGCAGTATTTT,CASGAEGGYTDTQYF,few,TRBJ2-3,.,TRBV12-3/TRBV12-4
TGCAGCGTTGAAGGGACTAGCGGGGGGCTGGGAGATACGCAGTATTTT,CSVEGTSGGLGDTQYF,many,TRBJ2-3,TRBD2,TRBV29-1
TGCAGTGCTAGAGTGGCAGGCCAAGAGACCCAGTACTTC,CSARVAGQETQYF,many,TRBJ2-5,.,TRBV20-1
TGCAGCGTCCTTACCGGGACTACCAATGAGCAGTTCTTC,CSVLTGTTNEQFF,many,TRBJ2-1,TRBD2,TRBV29-1
TGTGCCAGCACGGGGTACGGCAATCAGCCCCAGCATTTT,CASTGYGNQPQHF,few,TRBJ1-5,.,TRBV6-5
TGCAGTGCCCCAGGGGGAGCTTTCTTT,CSAPGGAFF,many,TRBJ1-1,TRBD1,TRBV20-1
TGTGCCAGCAGCTTGAACCCACAACTTCTCTCTGGAAACACCATATATTTT,CASSLNPQLLSGNTIYF,many,TRBJ1-3,.,TRBV7-2
TGTGCCAGCAGCCACACCGGCCTTCTGGGGTATCAGCCCCAGCATTTT,CASSHTGLLGYQPQHF,few,TRBJ1-5,.,TRBV12-3/TRBV12-4
TGTGCCAGCAGTCTGATGGACAGACCCTACGAGCAGTACTTC,CASSLMDRPYEQYF,many,TRBJ2-7,.,TRBV6-1
TGTGCCAGCAGTATCCGGGACAGCTCTCGCCATGAGCAGTTCTTC,CASSIRDSSRHEQFF,few,TRBJ2-1,TRBD1,TRBV27
TGTGCCATCAGTGAACCGGGCCGCTATGGCTACACCTTC,CAISEPGRYGYTF,.,TRBJ1-2,.,TRBV10-3
TGTGCCAGCTCACCACTAGGAGGAGCGGCTGAAGCTTTCTTT,CASSPLGGAAEAFF,.,TRBJ1-1,.,TRBV18
TGCGCCAGCAGCTTGGAGGACAGGGTAGGAGGCTACACCTTC,CASSLEDRVGGYTF,many,TRBJ1-2,TRBD1,TRBV5-1
TGCAGTGCTAGAGATAGTGGGAGAGGGGGTTATAATTCACCCCTCCACTTT,CSARDSGRGGYNSPLHF,many,TRBJ1-6,.,TRBV20-1
TGCAGTGCTAGGGGACCCGAATGGTACGAGCAGTACTTC,CSARGPEWYEQYF,many,TRBJ2-7,.,TRBV20-1